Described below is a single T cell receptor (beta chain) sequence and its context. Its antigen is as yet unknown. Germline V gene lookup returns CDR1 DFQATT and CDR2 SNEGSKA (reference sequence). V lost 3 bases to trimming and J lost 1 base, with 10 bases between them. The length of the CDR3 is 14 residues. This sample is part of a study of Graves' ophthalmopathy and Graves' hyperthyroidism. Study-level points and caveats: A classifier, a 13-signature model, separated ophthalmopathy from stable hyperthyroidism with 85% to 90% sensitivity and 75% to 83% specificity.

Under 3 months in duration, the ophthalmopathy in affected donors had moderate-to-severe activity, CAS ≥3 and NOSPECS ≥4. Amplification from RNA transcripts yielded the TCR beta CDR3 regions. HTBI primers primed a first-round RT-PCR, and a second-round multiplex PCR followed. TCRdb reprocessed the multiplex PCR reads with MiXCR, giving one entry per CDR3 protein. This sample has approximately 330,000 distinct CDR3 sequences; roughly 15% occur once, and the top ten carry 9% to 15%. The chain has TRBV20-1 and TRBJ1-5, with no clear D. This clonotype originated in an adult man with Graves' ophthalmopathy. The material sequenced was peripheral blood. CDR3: CSARPPESNQPQHF. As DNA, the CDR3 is TGCAGTGCTAGGCCCCCCGAAAGCAATCAGCCCCAGCATTTT.